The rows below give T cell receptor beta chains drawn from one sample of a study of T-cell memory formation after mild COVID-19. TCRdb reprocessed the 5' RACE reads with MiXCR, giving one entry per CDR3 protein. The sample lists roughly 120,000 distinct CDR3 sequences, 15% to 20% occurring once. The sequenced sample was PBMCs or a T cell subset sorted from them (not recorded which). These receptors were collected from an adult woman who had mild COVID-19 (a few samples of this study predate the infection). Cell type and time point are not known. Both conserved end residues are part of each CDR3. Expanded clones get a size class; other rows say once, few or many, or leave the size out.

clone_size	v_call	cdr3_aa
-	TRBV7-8	CASSPIWAGGPGELFF
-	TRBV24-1	CATSGSWDSTNTGELFF
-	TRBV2	CASTLEQGPGGYTF
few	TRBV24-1	CATSDWLAGKRDEQFF
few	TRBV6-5	CASSYDVGLSTEAFF
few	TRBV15	CATSREAGPYNEQFF
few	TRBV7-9	CASSLAGLYEQYF
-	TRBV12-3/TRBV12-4	CASSPWPPGAFF
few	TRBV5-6	CASSYGQNTYEQYF
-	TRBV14	CASSHPLTGGRTDTQYF
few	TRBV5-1	CASNNARTGTGEQYF
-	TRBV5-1	CASSFAGKGETQYF
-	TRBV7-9	CASSLGQGSNQPQHF
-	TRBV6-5	CASSWGTENTEAFF
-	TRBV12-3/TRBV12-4	CASSSRTGGDYGYTF